The 26 T cell receptor beta chains listed next were all sequenced from one sample in a study of Ad26.COV2.S vaccination and SARS-CoV-2 variants. The treatment here: about 20 received Ad26.COV2.S at low or high dose, single or two shots; about 5 received placebo; per-sample allocation not given. Samples came from day 63 after the first vaccine or placebo injection. The repertoire was sequenced with immunoSEQ multiplex PCR; TCRdb's copy has only in-frame clones and lacks some. The sample lists 300,000 to 400,000 clones, 85% occurring once. This specimen was peripheral blood, taken in a trial of Ad26.COV2.S vaccine versus placebo. The receptor set was obtained from a person between 18 and 60 years old who received the Ad26.COV2.S COVID-19 vaccine or a placebo.

The rearrangement uses TRBV6-5 and TRBJ2-2; the match to TRBD1 covers 8 bases. This CDR3 is 15 amino acids long. Germline V gene sequence: CDR1 MNHEY, CDR2 SVGAGI. V shed 10 bases, J shed 3 bases, and the junction held 10 bases outside the gene matches. CDR3 nucleotide sequence: TGTGCCATAGGAGACAGGGGTTTGTACACCGGGGAGCTGTTTTTT. The encoded protein is CAIGDRGLYTGELFF.

V is TRBV5-3 and J is TRBJ2-1, with D uncertain. TRBV5-3 is noted as an ORF with a role that remains uncertain. The CDR3 sequence is 15 residues long. V shed 0 bases and J shed 4 bases, with 11 bases lying between them. The CDR3 spells CARSLVFRQYNEQFF. The CDR3 DNA follows: TGTGCCAGAAGCTTGGTTTTCAGGCAATACAATGAGCAGTTCTTC.

V and J are TRBV29-1 and TRBJ2-5; D unclear. Germline V gene lookup returns CDR1 SQVTM and CDR2 ANQGSEA. V was clipped by 2 bases and J by 0 bases, with 4 bases between them. This CDR3 has 12 residues. CDR3 loop: CSVEYNQETQYF. DNA of the CDR3: TGCAGCGTTGAATATAACCAAGAGACCCAGTACTTC.

The chain has TRBV19 and TRBJ1-1; 10 bases are a match to TRBD1. With 5 bases clipped from V and 3 bases from J, the junction kept 6 bases outside the gene matches. The CDR3 is 15 amino acids. Germline V lookup: CDR1 LNHDA, CDR2 SQIVND (reference sequence). CDR3 DNA: TGTGCCAGTAGTCAGACAGGGGGCGTTTACACTGAAGCTTTCTTT. It translates to CASSQTGGVYTEAFF.

With respect to this clone: The same CDR3 arises from other DNA sequences in this sample as well. The chain is built from TRBV29-1 and TRBJ2-7; the D is unclear. The CDR3 length is 11 residues. V shed 4 bases and J shed 0 bases, with 4 bases lying between them. CDR1 SQVTM and CDR2 ANQGSEA come from the germline V gene. CDR3 loop: CSVGDSYEQYF. The CDR3, as DNA: TGCAGCGTTGGGGACTCCTACGAGCAGTACTTC.

J is TRBJ1-1 and V is TRBV3-1 (or the pseudogene TRBV3-2), with 7 bases that match TRBD1. Germline CDR1 is LGHDT and CDR2 is YNNKEL (reference sequence). V was clipped by 0 bases and J by 2 bases; unmatched bases: 3. CDR3 size: 15 residues. The CDR3 DNA is TGTGCCAGCAGCCAAGAGACAGGGAAAAACACTGAAGCTTTCTTT. As protein: CASSQETGKNTEAFF.

This chain uses TRBV6-2 or TRBV6-3 with TRBJ2-1; 13 bases line up with TRBD2. The V gene end was trimmed by 2 bases and the J gene end by 3 bases; junction bases not matched to a gene: 13. From germline, CDR1 is MNHEY and CDR2 SVGEGT. CDR3 length equals 20 residues. CDR3 in amino acids: CASSYPKRTSGSYFYNEQFF. CDR3 nucleotides: TGTGCCAGCAGTTACCCGAAAAGGACTAGCGGGAGTTATTTCTACAATGAGCAGTTCTTC.

This clone was counted only a few times. V and J are TRBV19 and TRBJ2-7; no definite D call. V was shortened by 3 bases and J by 3 bases, with 9 bases between the two germline ends. This CDR3 contains 13 residues. The germline V gene has CDR1 LNHDA and CDR2 SQIVND (reference sequence). Written as DNA, the CDR3 is TGTGCCAGTAGTATCGGGCAGAACTACGAGCAGTACTTC. This sequence encodes CASSIGQNYEQYF.

The chain has TRBV5-1 and TRBJ2-7, with a possible D match to TRBD2 (6 bases). CDR1 is SGHRS and CDR2 is YFSETQ in the germline V gene. The V end was cut by 3 bases, the J end by 7 bases, with 17 bases between. The CDR3 consists of 14 residues. The CDR3 DNA is TGCGCCAGCAGCTCCGGGACTTCCTCGATGGAGCAGTACTTC. It encodes CASSSGTSSMEQYF.

The DNA of the CDR3 is TGTGCCAGCAGAGGGGCCCCCTACGAGCAGTACTTC. Translating it yields CASRGAPYEQYF. This chain uses TRBV2 with TRBJ2-7, with D perhaps matching TRBD1 (5 bases). The ends were cut back, 6 bases at V and 2 bases at J, with 8 bases in the middle. The CDR3 has 12 amino acids. Looked up from germline, CDR1 is SNHLY and CDR2 is FYNNEI.

The chain carries TRBV7-6 and TRBJ2-3; tentatively, D is TRBD1 (6 bases). The CDR3 consists of 14 residues. Germline values: CDR1 SGHVS, CDR2 FNYEAQ. V was pared by 5 bases and J by 4 bases, with 13 bases between. CDR3 in amino acids: CASSIRQVADTQYF. The CDR3, as DNA: TGTGCCAGCAGCATTCGACAGGTTGCAGATACGCAGTATTTT. The full variable domain, in which reference TRBV7-6 and TRBJ2-3 provide the parts outside the CDR3, is GAGVSQSPRYKVTKRGQDVALRCDPISGHVSLYWYRQALGQGPEFLTYFNYEAQQDKSGLPNDRFSAERPEGSISTLTIQRTEQRDSAMYRCASSIRQVADTQYFGPGTRLTVL.

The chain carries TRBV7-6 and TRBJ2-7; TRBD1 matches at 7 bases. The ends lost 5 bases at V and 5 bases at J; junction bases unmatched: 9. This CDR3 spans 14 amino acids. Germline CDR1 reads SGHVS; CDR2 reads FNYEAQ. CDR3 region: CASSQGTALDEQYF. The CDR3 bases are TGTGCCAGCAGCCAGGGGACAGCACTTGACGAGCAGTACTTC.

V and J are TRBV11-2 and TRBJ2-1; the D gene is possibly TRBD2 (6 bases). CDR3 size: 16 residues. The germline V and J ends were trimmed by 1 base and 7 bases, with 17 bases remaining between them. Per germline, CDR1 SGHAT and CDR2 FQNNGV. Written as DNA, the CDR3 is TGTGCCAGCAGCTTAGGGCGTGTTAGCGGTCTTAATGAGCAGTTCTTC. Protein product: CASSLGRVSGLNEQFF.

This clone was counted only a few times. V and J are TRBV10-3 and TRBJ1-6; 8 bases line up with TRBD1. After removal of 3 bases from V and 10 bases from J, the junction contained 8 bases not matched to a gene. The CDR3 spans 15 residues. CDR1 ENHRY and CDR2 SYGVKD come from the germline V gene. The CDR3 sequence is CAISERDRTRSPLHF. Written as DNA, the CDR3 is TGTGCCATCAGTGAAAGGGACAGGACTAGGTCACCCCTCCACTTT.

On this clone: This could be a read error, since a much larger clone is one nucleotide away. This chain links TRBV7-2 with TRBJ2-7; D gene ambiguous. The germline gives CDR1 SGHTA, CDR2 FQGNSA. The V end lost 5 bases, the J end lost 0 bases, and 2 bases lay between the germline ends. This CDR3 is 11 amino acids long. CDR3: CASSASYEQYF. In nucleotides, the CDR3 is TGTGCCAGCAGCGCCTCCTACGAGCAGTACTTC.

The chain recombines TRBV4-1 with TRBJ2-1; 9 nucleotides agree with TRBD1. Unmatched junction bases numbered 19, after V lost 1 base and J lost 0 bases. Looked up from germline, CDR1 is MGHRA and CDR2 is YSYEKL. The CDR3 has 22 residues. The CDR3 sequence is CASSQGSYRGRLRPSSYNEQFF. In DNA form, the CDR3 reads TGCGCCAGCAGCCAAGGGTCCTACAGGGGGCGACTACGCCCTAGCTCCTACAATGAGCAGTTCTTC.

J is TRBJ2-1 and V is TRBV6-5; 8 bases line up with TRBD2. The germline V gene has CDR1 MNHEY and CDR2 SVGAGI. V gave up 7 bases and J gave up 1 base; unmatched junction bases: 6. The CDR3 is 15 amino acids. The CDR3 DNA is TGTGCCAGCAAGGGGGGCGGGAGGTCCTACAATGAGCAGTTCTTC. Translating it yields CASKGGGRSYNEQFF.

The CDR3 is CASSRDSPSNTGELFF. The CDR3 region has the DNA TGCGCCAGCAGCCGTGACAGTCCCTCGAACACCGGGGAGCTGTTTTTT. The chain links TRBV4-3 to TRBJ2-2; maybe TRBD1 (5 bases). The V end lost 4 bases, the J end lost 0 bases, and 12 bases lay between the germline ends. Per the germline V gene, CDR1 is LGHNA and CDR2 is YSLEER. CDR3 length: 16 amino acids.

This chain links TRBV5-4 with TRBJ1-1; D remains ambiguous. Per germline, CDR1 SGHNT and CDR2 YYREEE (reference sequence). The CDR3 has 14 residues. V was trimmed by 6 bases and J by 5 bases, leaving 17 bases between them. CDR3 in DNA: TGTGCCAGCACCCCTTATCGAGGGTTAACTGAAGCTTTCTTT. Its protein product is CASTPYRGLTEAFF.

V usage is TRBV24-1 and J usage is TRBJ2-1; D call uncertain. Germline CDR1 reads KGHDR; CDR2 reads SFDVKD. This CDR3 is 16 amino acids long. V lost 1 base to trimming and J lost 10 bases, with 19 bases between them. The CDR3 DNA reads as TGTGCCACCAGTGATTTTTCGTCCCGTCGTGTCCCCGAGCAGTTCTTC. Translation gives CATSDFSSRRVPEQFF.

As concerns this clone: Distinct nucleotide sequences in the sample also encode this CDR3. J is TRBJ1-5 and V is TRBV6-5; 7 bases line up with TRBD1. The CDR3 runs 13 residues. Germline-derived CDR1 and CDR2 are MNHEY and SVGAGI. V dropped 6 bases and J dropped 2; count of bases not matched to a gene: 1. This chain's CDR3 is CASRGTGNQPQHF. The CDR3 nucleotides are TGTGCCAGCAGGGGGACAGGCAATCAGCCCCAGCATTTT.

Concerning this clone: Its ends do not fully match the called genes, so a read error is possible. This chain links TRBV15 with TRBJ1-4; D remains ambiguous. This CDR3 has 13 amino acids. Germline V gene lookup returns CDR1 LNHNV and CDR2 YYDKDF (reference sequence). The CDR3 DNA sequence: TGTGCCACCAGCAGAGATGCTAAAGAAAAACTGTTTTTT. This codes for CATSRDAKEKLFF.

The chain has TRBV9 and TRBJ2-1; D is perhaps TRBD2 (6 bases). Trimming removed 0 bases at V and 3 bases at J, with 10 bases between. From germline, CDR1 is SGDLS and CDR2 YYNGEE. This CDR3 has 15 residues. CDR3 bases: TGTGCCAGCAGCGTAGACCCGCGGGGCTACAATGAGCAGTTCTTC. Residues: CASSVDPRGYNEQFF.

The J gene is TRBJ2-7, the V gene TRBV7-2; TRBD2 aligns across 7 bases. CDR1 is SGHTA, CDR2 FQGNSA, per germline. The J segment lost 5 bases and the V segment lost 2 bases, leaving 6 bases of the junction unmatched. The CDR3 is 14 residues long. CDR3 protein: CASSLTGGLHEQYF. As DNA, the CDR3 is TGTGCCAGCAGCTTAACGGGGGGTCTCCACGAGCAGTACTTC.

CDR3 sequence: CSASAVRTSGSADTQYF. The CDR3 DNA reads as TGCAGTGCTAGTGCCGTAAGGACTAGCGGGAGCGCAGATACGCAGTATTTT. This chain connects TRBV20-1 to TRBJ2-3; 13 nucleotides agree with TRBD2. J was trimmed by 4 bases and V by 3 bases; bases with no gene match: 10. Germline V gene sequence: CDR1 DFQATT, CDR2 SNEGSKA (reference sequence). This CDR3 has 17 amino acids.

The V and J genes are TRBV14 and TRBJ1-2; perhaps TRBD1 as D (5 bases). Trimming shortened V by 3 bases and J by 8 bases, and 19 bases separated the two germline ends. CDR1 is SGHDN, CDR2 FVKESK, per germline. The CDR3 sequence is 15 residues long. The CDR3 protein is CASSQTKRGVGGYTF. In DNA form, the CDR3 reads TGTGCCAGCAGCCAGACCAAAAGGGGAGTAGGCGGCTACACCTTC.